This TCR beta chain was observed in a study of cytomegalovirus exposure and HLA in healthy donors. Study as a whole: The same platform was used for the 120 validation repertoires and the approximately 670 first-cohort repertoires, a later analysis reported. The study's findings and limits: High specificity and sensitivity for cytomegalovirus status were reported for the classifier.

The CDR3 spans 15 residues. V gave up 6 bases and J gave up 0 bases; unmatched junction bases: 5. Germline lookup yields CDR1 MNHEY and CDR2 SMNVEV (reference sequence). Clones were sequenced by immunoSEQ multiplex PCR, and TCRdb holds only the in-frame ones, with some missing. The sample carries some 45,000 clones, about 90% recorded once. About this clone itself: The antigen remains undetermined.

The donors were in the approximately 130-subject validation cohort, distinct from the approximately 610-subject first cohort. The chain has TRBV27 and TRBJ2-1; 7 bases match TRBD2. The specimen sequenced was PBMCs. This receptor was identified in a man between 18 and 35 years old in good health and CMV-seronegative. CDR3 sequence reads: CASSETSPSYNEQFF. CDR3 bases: TGTGCCAGCAGCGAGACTAGCCCCTCCTACAATGAGCAGTTCTTC.